Following are 3 T cell receptor beta chains from one sample sequenced in a study of response to subunit inactivated influenza vaccine. Each CDR3 protein gets one entry after TCRdb re-called the RT-PCR reads with MiXCR. The data hold more than 550,000 distinct CDR3 sequences, with approximately 12% observed a single time. Sequenced material: PBMCs from blood, taken on the day of vaccination. The receptor set was obtained from a man in his forties or fifties who received an inactivated influenza vaccine.

This clonotype was recorded a few times. The chain couples TRBV29-1 to TRBJ1-2, with 9 bases identical to TRBD1. The CDR3 spans 13 residues. The trim removed 7 bases at V and 8 bases at J, leaving 11 bases unmatched. In germline, CDR1 is SQVTM, CDR2 ANQGSEA. The CDR3 DNA reads TGCAGCGCAGACCGGACAGGGGCGCAGGGCTACACCTTC. It codes for CSADRTGAQGYTF.

This clonotype was observed a handful of times. The CDR3, as DNA: TGTGCCAGCAGCTTATCCCAGGCGAGCTCCTACAATGAGCAGTTCTTC. Translated: CASSLSQASSYNEQFF. The gene calls are TRBV7-2 and TRBJ2-1; D gene unclear. Looked up from germline, CDR1 is SGHTA and CDR2 is FQGNSA. This CDR3 has 16 residues. Trimming cost V 2 bases and J 0 bases, with 11 bases left between them. Looking up the rest from reference TRBV7-2 and TRBJ2-1 gives the full variable domain: GAGVSQSPSNKVTEKGKDVELRCDPISGHTALYWYRQSLGQGLEFLIYFQGNSAPDKSGLPSDRFSAERTGGSVSTLTIQRTQQEDSAVYLCASSLSQASSYNEQFFGPGTRLTVL.

This clonotype was counted a few times. The V gene is TRBV10-3, the J gene TRBJ1-2; D possibly corresponds to TRBD1 (6 bases). V shed 0 bases and J shed 8 bases, with 13 bases lying between them. Germline assignment: CDR1 ENHRY and CDR2 SYGVKD. The CDR3 has 14 residues. CDR3 residues: CAISESMGAWGYTF. CDR3 DNA sequence: TGTGCCATCAGTGAGTCGATGGGGGCCTGGGGCTACACCTTC.